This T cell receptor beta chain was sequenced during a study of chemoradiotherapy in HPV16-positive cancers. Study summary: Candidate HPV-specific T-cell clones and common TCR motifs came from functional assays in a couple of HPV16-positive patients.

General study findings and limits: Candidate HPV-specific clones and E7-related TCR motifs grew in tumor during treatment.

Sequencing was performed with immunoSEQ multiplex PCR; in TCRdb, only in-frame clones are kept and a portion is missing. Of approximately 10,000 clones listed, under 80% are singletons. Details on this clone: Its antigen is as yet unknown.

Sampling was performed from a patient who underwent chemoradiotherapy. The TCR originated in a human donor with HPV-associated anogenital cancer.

For the CDR3, the DNA is TGTGCCAGCAGCTTACCCGGGCAATGGGATACGCAGTATTTT. As protein: CASSLPGQWDTQYF. The chain recombines TRBV7-2 with TRBJ2-3; D gene uncertain. The V gene lost 2 bases and the J gene lost 6 bases, with 12 bases spanning the gap. Germline V gene sequence: CDR1 SGHTA, CDR2 FQGNSA. There are 14 residues in the CDR3.